The TCR beta chain described here comes from a study of blood T cells in healthy people across ages. The study, taken as a whole, reports: The unknown donor CMV status may have confounded expanded clonotype changes. Naive CD4+ cell counts and diversity both ran higher in long-lived than in aged donors.

The trim removed 1 base at V and 3 bases at J, leaving 7 bases unmatched. Germline loops: CDR1 MGHRA, CDR2 YSYEKL. The CDR3 is 17 residues long. About this clonotype itself: The antigen is undetermined.

With a J-beta primer mix and a sample-barcoded 5' primer, a second PCR ran roughly 6 to 11 cycles. TCRdb called the 5' RACE reads again in MiXCR, with one record for every CDR3 protein. Seen here are under 850,000 distinct CDR3 sequences, under 40% observed once, and the top ten hold about an eighth. The TCR was taken from a man in his late teens or twenties in good health. Sample: blood. The V and J genes are TRBV4-1 and TRBJ1-5; 9 bases agree with TRBD1. CDR3 region: CASSQGLNRGLNQPQHF. CDR3 DNA sequence: TGCGCCAGCAGCCAAGGACTAAACAGGGGGCTCAATCAGCCCCAGCATTTT.